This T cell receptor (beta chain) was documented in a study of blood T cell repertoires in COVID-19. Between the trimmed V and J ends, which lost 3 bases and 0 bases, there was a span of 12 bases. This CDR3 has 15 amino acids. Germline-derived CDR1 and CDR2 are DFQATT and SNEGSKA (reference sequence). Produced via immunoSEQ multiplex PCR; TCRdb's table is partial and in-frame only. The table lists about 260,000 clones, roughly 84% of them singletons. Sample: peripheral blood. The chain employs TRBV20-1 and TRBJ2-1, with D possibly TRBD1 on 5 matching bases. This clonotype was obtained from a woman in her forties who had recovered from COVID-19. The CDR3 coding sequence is TGCAGTGCTAGTATAGGGGTTCTCTCCTACAATGAGCAGTTCTTC. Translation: CSASIGVLSYNEQFF.